The rows below give T cell receptor beta chains drawn from one sample of a study of blood T cell repertoires in COVID-19. The table came from immunoSEQ multiplex PCR; TCRdb's copy has only in-frame clones and leaves some out. The data contain roughly 220,000 clones, around 84% of them singletons. Sequenced input: peripheral blood. All receptors derive from a man aged 25 to 45 with active or convalescent COVID-19. Each CDR3 is given with its conserved first and last residue. A D gene is named only where the DNA matches it firmly. Clone size, where shown, is once, few, many, or a class for clones that have expanded.

14	-	TRBV4-3	TRBJ2-1	-	TGCGCCAGCAGCCAAGGGTCAGGGTTGGATGAGCAGTTCTTC	CASSQGSGLDEQFF
13	-	TRBV18	TRBJ2-3	-	TGTGCCAGCTCACCAGGGGCCACAGATACGCAGTATTTT	CASSPGATDTQYF
15	TRBD2	TRBV4-2	TRBJ2-1	-	TGTGCCAGCAACCTAGCGGGGGGGGGCTACAATGAGCAGTTCTTC	CASNLAGGGYNEQFF
14	-	TRBV24-1	TRBJ1-1	-	TGTGCCACCAGTGACTCGGACAGGAACACTGAAGCTTTCTTT	CATSDSDRNTEAFF
13	-	TRBV7-9	TRBJ1-2	-	TGTGCCAGCAGCTTAGTCGACATCTATGGCTACACCTTC	CASSLVDIYGYTF
18	TRBD1	TRBV5-6	TRBJ1-1	-	TGTGCCAGCAGCCGGGGCCGACAGGGGAAAGACGGGGACACTGAAGCTTTCTTT	CASSRGRQGKDGDTEAFF
15	TRBD1	TRBV28	TRBJ1-5	-	TGTGCCAGCAGATTATGGGACAGTAGCAATCAGCCCCAGCATTTT	CASRLWDSSNQPQHF
15	TRBD2	TRBV16	TRBJ2-1	-	TGTGCCAGCAGCCATCCAACTAGCGCTTACAATGAGCAGTTCTTC	CASSHPTSAYNEQFF
14	-	TRBV14	TRBJ1-1	-	TGTGCCAGCAGCCACAGGGGCCCGAACACTGAAGCTTTCTTT	CASSHRGPNTEAFF
16	TRBD2	TRBV7-9	TRBJ2-7	-	TGTGCCAGCAGCTTAGATGGGGGTAGCGGGAGTCGCGAGCAGTACTTC	CASSLDGGSGSREQYF
15	-	TRBV7-2	TRBJ2-5	-	TGTGCCAGCAGTCAGTATACAGGGAGTGGGGAGACCCAGTACTTC	CASSQYTGSGETQYF
15	TRBD1	TRBV9	TRBJ1-5	few	TGTGCCAGCAGCCAGACAGGGGCGCCCAATCAGCCCCAGCATTTT	CASSQTGAPNQPQHF
13	-	TRBV29-1	TRBJ2-2	-	TGCAGCGTTGACTCGGGAAACACCGGGGAGCTGTTTTTT	CSVDSGNTGELFF
13	TRBD1	TRBV5-1	TRBJ1-2	-	TGCGCCAGCAGCGCCGGGACAGGGGGCAGATACACCTTC	CASSAGTGGRYTF
15	TRBD1	TRBV19	TRBJ1-1	-	TGTGCCAGTAGACCCGGACAGGTTGAACGGAATGAAGCTTTCTTT	CASRPGQVERNEAFF
13	-	TRBV7-2	TRBJ2-5	-	TGTGCCAGCAGCTTAGACGGGAGCAAGACCCAGTACTTC	CASSLDGSKTQYF
13	-	TRBV7-9	TRBJ2-1	-	TGTGCCAGCAGCCAGGACACTTACAATGAGCAGTTCTTC	CASSQDTYNEQFF
13	-	TRBV5-4	TRBJ2-7	-	TGTGCCAGCAGCCCGGGACTTCTCTACGAGCAGTACTTC	CASSPGLLYEQYF
15	-	TRBV18	TRBJ2-5	-	TGTGCCAGCTCACCGGCAGGGTGGTACCAAGAGACCCAGTACTTC	CASSPAGWYQETQYF
13	TRBD1	TRBV12-3/TRBV12-4	TRBJ1-2	-	TGTGCCAGCAGTCAGGGGGGCAACTATGGCTACACCTTC	CASSQGGNYGYTF
15	-	TRBV9	TRBJ2-1	-	TGTGCCAGCAGCGTATCCGGGGGAGAGTACAATGAGCAGTTCTTC	CASSVSGGEYNEQFF
14	TRBD1	TRBV7-2	TRBJ1-1	-	TGTGCCAGCAGAAGGACAGGGGGAGGGACTGAAGCTTTCTTT	CASRRTGGGTEAFF
16	-	TRBV7-3	TRBJ2-1	-	TGTGCCAGCAGGATGTCGGGAAAGCGATTCGACAATGAGCAGTTCTTC	CASRMSGKRFDNEQFF
15	-	TRBV4-3	TRBJ1-1	-	TGCGCCAGCAGCCAAGAGGCAGTCATGAACACTGAAGCTTTCTTT	CASSQEAVMNTEAFF
13	TRBD2	TRBV7-3	TRBJ2-3	-	TGTGCCAGCAGCTTCGGGGAGGGAGATACGCAGTATTTT	CASSFGEGDTQYF
13	TRBD1	TRBV7-9	TRBJ1-1	-	TGTGCCAGCCAAGACAGGGGGAACACTGAAGCTTTCTTT	CASQDRGNTEAFF
11	-	TRBV11-2	TRBJ2-3	-	TGTGCCAGTACCTCCAGAGATACGCAGTATTTT	CASTSRDTQYF
12	-	TRBV6-6	TRBJ2-3	-	TGTGCCAGCAGCCTGGGGGCCACGACGCAGTATTTT	CASSLGATTQYF
13	-	TRBV7-2	TRBJ2-3	few	TGTGCCAGCACCACTTATCCCATCGATACGCAGTATTTT	CASTTYPIDTQYF
15	TRBD2	TRBV7-8	TRBJ2-5	-	TGTGCCAGCAGCTGGGCGGGGGAGTACCAAGAGACCCAGTACTTC	CASSWAGEYQETQYF
14	TRBD2	TRBV7-2	TRBJ2-5	-	TGTGCCAGCAGCCCACCGGGAGGACGGGAGACCCAGTACTTC	CASSPPGGRETQYF
14	-	TRBV19	TRBJ1-2	-	TGTGCCAGTAGTATAGAAGCGGCGGCTGAGGGCTACACCTTC	CASSIEAAAEGYTF
13	-	TRBV4-2	TRBJ2-7	-	TGTGCCAGCAGCCCTGGGACATACTACGAGCAGTACTTC	CASSPGTYYEQYF
14	-	TRBV7-2	TRBJ2-5	-	TGTGCCACCCTCCCCTTCGGCCCCGGGGAGACCCAGTACTTC	CATLPFGPGETQYF
13	-	TRBV11-2	TRBJ1-2	-	TGTGCCAGCAGCACCGACAGTCGCTATGGCTACACCTTC	CASSTDSRYGYTF
16	TRBD1	TRBV9	TRBJ2-5	-	TGTGCCAGCAGCACCTCGACAGGGGGCAACCTGGGGGACCAGTACTTC	CASSTSTGGNLGDQYF
18	TRBD2	TRBV18	TRBJ2-3	-	TGTGCCAGCTCACCGGCAGGACCCGCTAGCGGGGGCCCGGATACGCAGTATTTT	CASSPAGPASGGPDTQYF
14	-	TRBV9	TRBJ1-4	once	TGTGCCAGCAGCGTACGTGCAACTAATGAAAAACTGTTTTTT	CASSVRATNEKLFF
14	TRBD1	TRBV5-6	TRBJ1-1	-	TGTGCCAGCAGCTACGGGACAGGGGACACTGAAGCTTTCTTT	CASSYGTGDTEAFF
14	-	TRBV3-1/TRBV3-2	TRBJ2-7	-	TGTGCCAGCAGCCAAGATACGACAGACTACGAGCAGTACTTC	CASSQDTTDYEQYF
19	-	TRBV21-1	TRBJ2-7	once	TGTGCCAGCAGCAAAGCGCACAGCGGGAGGGCTCCTGGCACGTACGAGCAGTACTTC	CASSKAHSGRAPGTYEQYF
16	TRBD1	TRBV9	TRBJ2-1	-	TGTGCCAGCAGCGTCCGAATCGACAGGGGATGGGATGAGCAGTTCTTC	CASSVRIDRGWDEQFF
16	-	TRBV6-5	TRBJ1-6	-	TGTGCCAGCAGTTACGACAGGAAGGTCAAAAATTCACCCCTCCACTTT	CASSYDRKVKNSPLHF
15	-	TRBV4-3	TRBJ2-3	-	TGCGCCAGCAGTTCCCAGGGGAGTCGCCCAGATACGCAGTATTTT	CASSSQGSRPDTQYF
14	-	TRBV10-3	TRBJ2-1	-	TGTGCCATCACCTCGGGGACAAACTACAATGAGCAGTTCTTC	CAITSGTNYNEQFF
13	-	TRBV9	TRBJ1-3	-	TGTGCCAGCAGCGTAGCCCCCGGGAACACCATATATTTT	CASSVAPGNTIYF
16	TRBD2	TRBV5-1	TRBJ2-7	-	TGCGCCAGCAGCCTGTTTGGCCTAGCGGGGGGATACGAGCAGTACTTC	CASSLFGLAGGYEQYF
15	TRBD1	TRBV5-1	TRBJ2-1	-	TGCGCCAGCGCCCTTCAGGGGGCGATCTACAATGAGCAGTTCTTC	CASALQGAIYNEQFF
15	TRBD1	TRBV27	TRBJ1-5	few	TGTGCCAGCAGGCCAGGGGGCCGGGGGAATCAGCCCCAGCATTTT	CASRPGGRGNQPQHF
16	TRBD2	TRBV4-3	TRBJ2-2	-	TGCGCCAGCAGCCAACGGACTAGCGGGGGCCCCGGGGAGCTGTTTTTT	CASSQRTSGGPGELFF
15	TRBD2	TRBV14	TRBJ2-7	-	TGTGCCAGCAGCACGGGACTAGCGGGGCCGTACGAGCAGTACTTC	CASSTGLAGPYEQYF